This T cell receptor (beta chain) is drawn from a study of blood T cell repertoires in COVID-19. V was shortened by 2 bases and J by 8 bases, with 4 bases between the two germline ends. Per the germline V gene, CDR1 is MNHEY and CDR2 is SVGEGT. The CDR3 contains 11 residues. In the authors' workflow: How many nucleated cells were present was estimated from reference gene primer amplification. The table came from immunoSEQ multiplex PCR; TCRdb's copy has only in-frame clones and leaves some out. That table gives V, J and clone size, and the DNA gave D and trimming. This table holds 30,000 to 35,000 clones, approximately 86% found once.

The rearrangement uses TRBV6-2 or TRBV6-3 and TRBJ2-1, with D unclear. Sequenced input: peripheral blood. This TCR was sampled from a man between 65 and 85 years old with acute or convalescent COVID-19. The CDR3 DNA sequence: TGTGCCAGCAGTTACGTCGATGAGCAGTTCTTC. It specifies CASSYVDEQFF.